This T cell receptor beta chain was obtained from a study of Ad26.COV2.S vaccination and SARS-CoV-2 variants. Stated treatment: some 20 received Ad26.COV2.S at low or high dose, single or two shots; a few received placebo; per-sample allocation not given. Repertoires come from day 63 after the first vaccine or placebo injection. Trimming stripped 6 bases from V and 2 bases from J, with 16 bases between. This CDR3 has 15 amino acids. Germline lookup yields CDR1 MNHNY and CDR2 SVGAGI (reference sequence). Sequencing used immunoSEQ multiplex PCR; TCRdb keeps in-frame clones, though not all of them. The sample shows about half a million clones, about 89% of them seen only once. Whole-study results and caveats: TCR breadth and depth analyses may have underestimated total T cell responses. The authors reported substantial breadth in spike-specific CD8+ and CD4+ T cell responses after vaccination.

Comment on this clone: Its antigen is as yet unknown.

Sequencing was performed on peripheral blood, taken in a trial of Ad26.COV2.S vaccine versus placebo. V and J are TRBV6-6 and TRBJ2-5; tentative D call: TRBD2 (6 bases). This sequence was found in a person between 18 and 65 years old who received the Ad26.COV2.S COVID-19 vaccine or a placebo. In DNA form, the CDR3 reads TGTGCCAGCAGCCCTTTAGCGGTGGAGCAAGAGACCCAGTACTTC. It codes for CASSPLAVEQETQYF.